What follows are 22 T cell receptor beta chains derived from one specimen sequenced in a study of T cell clonality in common variable immunodeficiency. Only in-frame clones appear in the TCRdb table, and some are missing; sequencing was by immunoSEQ multiplex PCR. Singletons are absent from the sample, which has approximately 42,000 clones. What was sequenced was peripheral blood mononuclear cells. The receptors here all came from a person between 18 and 75 years old in good health.

This clone was seen a few times. Coverage ceases 3 residues before the CDR3 finishes, and the germline J gene fills in the end. The chain has TRBV30 and TRBJ1-2, with 7 nucleotides matching TRBD1. The CDR3 is made up of 14 amino acids. Looked up from germline, CDR1 is GTSNPN and CDR2 is SVGIG (reference sequence). The CDR3 bases that were read are TGTGCCTGGAAAGGGGGCCTAGCGGGCTACGAC. Its translation: CAWKGGLAGYD. From start to end, the CDR3 is CAWKGGLAGYDYTF.

This clone came up many times. The read gets to within 3 residues of the CDR3 end, and the germline J gene fills in the rest. The sample has other DNA sequences that encode this CDR3 too. The chain couples TRBV29-1 to TRBJ1-3; 9 positions match TRBD1. The CDR3 loop spans 13 amino acids. V lost 5 bases, J lost 2 bases, and 1 base stayed unmatched. Germline V gene sequence: CDR1 SQVTM, CDR2 ANQGSEA. The CDR3 DNA, read in part, is TGCAGCGTTCACAGGGGGCCTGGAAACACC. It encodes CSVHRGPGNT. The complete CDR3 protein is CSVHRGPGNTIYF. Full variable domain (remainder filled in from reference TRBV29-1 and TRBJ1-3): SAVISQKPSRDICQRGTSLTIQCQVDSQVTMMFWYRQQPGQSLTLIATANQGSEATYESGFVIDKFPISRPNLTFSTLTVSNMSPEDSSIYLCSVHRGPGNTIYFGEGSWLTVV.

This clone came up a few times. The CDR3 is cut off 3 residues early in the read; its end comes from the germline J gene. The chain links TRBV5-3 to TRBJ2-7, with D perhaps TRBD1 (6 bases). TRBV5-3 is noted as an ORF with a role that remains uncertain. The length of the CDR3 is 13 residues. The V end lost 2 bases, the J end lost 5 bases, and 11 bases lay between the germline ends. This CDR3 is CARSLTGWNEQYF. CDR3 DNA (partial): TGTGCCAGAAGCTTAACAGGGTGGAACGAG.

In the case of this clone: The missing CDR3 end, 3 residues past where the read stops, is filled in from the germline J gene. This rearrangement joins TRBV6-4 to TRBJ2-5; TRBD2 might be the D (5 bases). CDR1 and CDR2 from the germline V gene are MRHNA and SNTAGT. Trimming pared 2 bases from V and 7 bases from J, leaving 8 bases between. The CDR3 runs to 12 residues. The covered CDR3 bases are TGTGCCAGCAGTGACCCGGGGAGGACC. Translating gives CASSDPGRT. The whole CDR3 protein reads CASSDPGRTQYF.

This clone turned up a few times. The CDR3 DNA, read in part, is TGTGCCAGCAGTCCCGGTCGCGGCGGAGAGACA. Protein: CASSPGRGGET. The full CDR3 protein is CASSPGRGGETAFF. The gene calls are TRBV13 and TRBJ1-1; D ambiguous. Sequencing ends 3 residues short of the CDR3 end; the germline J gene provides the rest. The CDR3 runs to 14 residues. From germline, CDR1 is PRHDT and CDR2 FYEKMQ (reference sequence).

This clone has at least ten counts. The read comes to an end 3 residues before the CDR3 does, leaving the germline J gene to fill in the end. The rearrangement uses TRBV6-1 and TRBJ1-3; TRBD1 is a possible D gene (6 bases). The germline CDR1 and CDR2 sequences are MNHNS and SASEGT. The CDR3 is 15 residues long. V was shortened by 4 bases and J by 1 base, with 11 bases between the two germline ends. CDR3 loop: CASSVGGLSGNTIYF. CDR3 DNA (partial): TGTGCCAGCAGTGTGGGGGGGCTTTCTGGAAACACC.

This clone has at least ten counts. The missing CDR3 end, 3 residues past where the read stops, is filled in from the germline J gene. Distinct nucleotide sequences in the sample also encode this CDR3. The rearrangement uses TRBV5-4 and TRBJ2-1; 9 bases are a match to TRBD2. In germline, CDR1 is SGHNT, CDR2 YYREEE (reference sequence). The CDR3 has 15 residues. The V and J ends lost 4 bases and 0 bases, in that order; junction bases with no gene match: 2. Incomplete CDR3 DNA: TGTGCCAGCAGCCTGACTAGCGGCTCCTACAATGAG. It codes for CASSLTSGSYNE. The complete CDR3 protein is CASSLTSGSYNEQFF.

This clone has at least ten counts. The CDR3 end falls 3 residues outside the read, so it is completed with the germline J gene. The chain recombines TRBV5-1 with TRBJ2-5; 12 nucleotides line up with TRBD2. The V gene's germline CDR1 is SGHRS and CDR2 YFSETQ. V trimming: 4 bases; J trimming: 2 bases; junction bases outside the gene matches: 6. The CDR3 loop spans 16 amino acids. CDR3 bases read: TGCGCCAGCAGCCCCGGGGGGACTAGCGGGCAAGAGACC. This translates into CASSPGGTSGQET. The full CDR3 is CASSPGGTSGQETQYF.

This clone was recorded many times. Its ends do not fully match the called genes, so a read error is possible. The observed sequence ends 3 residues before the CDR3 terminus, with the missing tail filled in from the germline J gene. The rearrangement uses TRBV5-1 and TRBJ2-3; 9 bases map to TRBD2. Germline loops: CDR1 SGHRS, CDR2 YFSETQ. CDR3 length: 17 amino acids. This CDR3 reads CASSLGSGSPSTDTQYF. CDR3 DNA, as far as it was read: TGCGCCAGCAGTTTGGGTAGCGGGAGCCCGAGCACAGATACG.

The sample holds many counts of this clone. Read coverage stops 3 residues before the CDR3 terminus; the germline J gene supplies the remainder. The V and J genes are TRBV20-1 and TRBJ2-3; 11 bases align to TRBD2. The CDR3 has 15 amino acids. Germline V lookup: CDR1 DFQATT, CDR2 SNEGSKA (reference sequence). Incomplete CDR3 DNA: TGCAGTGCTAGAGATCAGGGTAGCGGGAGGGCCGCG. Its translation: CSARDQGSGRAA. The whole CDR3 sequence reads CSARDQGSGRAAQYF.

Ten or more counts support this clone. The read ends 3 residues early relative to the CDR3; the germline J gene fills the gap. The chain carries TRBV13 and TRBJ2-6; 7 nucleotides line up with TRBD2. The CDR3 is made up of 17 amino acids. Germline trimming cut 3 bases from V and 4 bases from J; bases unmatched to any gene: 9. Germline V gives CDR1 PRHDT, CDR2 FYEKMQ (reference sequence). The CDR3 reads CASSFRLASAGANVLTF. Incomplete CDR3 DNA: TGTGCCAGCAGCTTCCGACTAGCTTCAGCGGGGGCCAACGTC.

This clone was picked up many times. The read is 3 residues too short to cover the CDR3 end, so that end is filled in from the germline J gene. V and J are TRBV5-1 and TRBJ1-2; 7 nucleotides align to TRBD1. Germline CDR1 SGHRS, CDR2 YFSETQ. The length of the CDR3 is 13 residues. CDR3 bases read: TGCGCCAGCAGCTCTGACAGGGTGGGCGGC. This gives the protein CASSSDRVGG. The complete CDR3 protein is CASSSDRVGGYTF.

This clone was counted many times. From the germline J gene comes the end of the CDR3, since the read stops 3 residues before it. The V call is TRBV5-4, the J call TRBJ2-1; TRBD2 might be the D (6 bases). Germline assignment: CDR1 SGHNT and CDR2 YYREEE (reference sequence). This CDR3 has 15 amino acids. Trimming cost V 0 bases and J 9 bases, with 16 bases left between them. CDR3 residues: CASSLAVGGMGEQFF. CDR3 bases read: TGTGCCAGCAGCTTGGCCGTCGGGGGAATGGGTGAG.

This clone was recorded many times. CDR3 bases read: TGTGCCAGCAGCTTGCGCGGGGGCGTTTACAATGAG. Amino acids: CASSLRGGVYNE. The complete CDR3 protein is CASSLRGGVYNEQFF. The rearrangement uses TRBV5-4 and TRBJ2-1, with a possible D match to TRBD2 (7 bases). The sequenced fragment ends 3 residues before the CDR3 boundary, so the rest is inferred from the germline J gene. The CDR3 spans 15 residues. Germline CDR1 and CDR2: SGHNT and YYREEE (reference sequence). V gave up 1 base and J gave up 4 bases, with 12 bases separating them.

Incomplete CDR3 DNA: TGTGCCAGCTCACCACCCAATAGCGGGAGTGGGAAGACC. Translating it yields CASSPPNSGSGKT. The full CDR3 protein reads CASSPPNSGSGKTQYF. This chain links TRBV18 with TRBJ2-5, with TRBD2 identical over 9 bases. The CDR3 end lies 3 residues beyond the end of the read and is filled in from the germline J gene. This CDR3 has 16 amino acids. The trim removed 0 bases at V and 6 bases at J, leaving 8 bases unmatched. The germline V gene has CDR1 KGHSH and CDR2 LQKENI.

This clone came up many times. Read sequence stops 3 residues before the CDR3 end, and the germline J gene provides the missing end. The chain has TRBV12-5 and TRBJ2-1, with 7 bases aligning to TRBD2. Germline V CDR1 and CDR2: LGHNT, FRNRAP. The CDR3 runs 17 residues. The V segment lost 1 base and the J segment 0 bases; nucleotides outside the gene matches: 6. The CDR3 is CASGLDILAYSYNEQFF. Incomplete CDR3 DNA: TGTGCTAGTGGTTTGGACATACTAGCGTACTCCTACAATGAG.

In this sample, this clone turned up many times. From the germline J gene comes the end of the CDR3, since the read stops 3 residues before it. This chain joins TRBV4-2 and TRBJ2-1; D possibly corresponds to TRBD2 (5 bases). V gave up 0 bases and J gave up 0 bases, with 9 bases separating them. The CDR3 extends over 16 amino acids. Germline V gene lookup returns CDR1 LGHNA and CDR2 YNFKEQ. The CDR3 bases that were read are TGTGCCAGCAGCCAAGAGACCACTAGCTCCTACAATGAG. It encodes CASSQETTSSYNE. The whole CDR3 reads CASSQETTSSYNEQFF.

There are many counts of this clone. The CDR3 end is not reached by the read, which stops 3 residues before it; the germline J gene fills it in. The J gene is TRBJ1-2, the V gene TRBV7-2, with 8 nucleotides matching TRBD1. This CDR3 has 15 amino acids. The V gene's germline CDR1 is SGHTA and CDR2 FQGNSA. V lost 1 base and J lost 4; bases outside the gene matches: 5. The CDR3 sequence: CASSLGPGGLYGYTF. The DNA read from the CDR3 is TGTGCCAGCAGCTTAGGGCCAGGGGGCCTCTATGGC.

This clone was observed at least ten times. Read sequence stops 3 residues before the CDR3 end, and the germline J gene provides the missing end. V usage is TRBV20-1 and J usage is TRBJ2-7; a weak D match, TRBD1 (6 bases). CDR1 is DFQATT, CDR2 SNEGSKA, per germline (reference sequence). CDR3 size: 15 residues. V lost 7 bases and J 1 base, leaving 20 bases between the germline ends. CDR3 in amino acids: CSGSKTTGPSYEQYF. The DNA read from the CDR3 is TGCAGTGGCTCTAAAACGACAGGCCCTTCCTACGAG.

This clone has at least ten counts. The read is 3 residues too short to cover the CDR3 end, so that end is filled in from the germline J gene. The chain carries TRBV20-1 and TRBJ2-2; 9 bases fit TRBD1. Germline CDR1 reads DFQATT; CDR2 reads SNEGSKA (reference sequence). This CDR3 has 16 amino acids. The V and J ends lost 3 bases and 6 bases, in that order; junction bases with no gene match: 11. CDR3 sequence: CSASKPGTGTSGELFF. Partial CDR3 DNA: TGCAGTGCTAGTAAACCCGGGACAGGGACATCCGGGGAG.

This clone has at least ten counts. The read ends 3 residues shy of where the CDR3 ends; the end is completed using the germline J gene. The chain carries TRBV20-1 and TRBJ2-3; D not resolved. Germline CDR1 reads DFQATT; CDR2 reads SNEGSKA (reference sequence). This CDR3 contains 11 residues. The CDR3 DNA, read in part, is TGCAGTGCTAATCAGGAGACAACG. Protein: CSANQETT. The entire CDR3 is CSANQETTQYF.

This clone was detected many times. Sequencing ends 3 residues short of the CDR3 end; the germline J gene provides the rest. V usage is TRBV6-1 and J usage is TRBJ1-2, with 8 bases lining up with TRBD1. This CDR3 has 13 amino acids. Germline assignment: CDR1 MNHNS and CDR2 SASEGT. V dropped 4 bases and J dropped 4; count of bases not matched to a gene: 2. This CDR3 reads CASSAGQGYGYTF. The DNA read from the CDR3 is TGTGCCAGCAGTGCCGGACAGGGCTATGGC.